The next 31 T cell receptor beta chains were all read from a single sample in a study of Tregs in tolerant kidney transplant recipients. Clones were read by immunoSEQ multiplex PCR, and TCRdb kept only the in-frame ones, dropping some. This table lists roughly 48,000 clones. Sequenced here: CD4+ T cells from blood, sampled before the transplant. The origin of the receptors is a human donor who received a combined kidney and bone marrow transplant.

As for this clone: The read stops 3 residues short of the end of the CDR3; the missing end is completed from the germline J gene. The chain combines TRBV7-6 with TRBJ2-1, with 9 bases identical to TRBD2. Trimming cost V 0 bases and J 3 bases; bases outside gene matches: 6. The V gene's germline CDR1 is SGHVS and CDR2 FNYEAQ. This CDR3 is 17 amino acids long. The part of the CDR3 DNA that was read is TGTGCCAGCAGCTTAGCGTCTAGCGGGGCACTCTACAATGAG. Its protein is CASSLASSGALYNE. Given in full, the CDR3 is CASSLASSGALYNEQFF.

On this clone itself: Read sequence stops 3 residues before the CDR3 end, and the germline J gene provides the missing end. The gene calls are TRBV5-1 and TRBJ2-7, with TRBD1 matching over 8 bases. The CDR3 spans 15 residues. Trimming took 3 bases from V and 5 from J; bases not matched to a gene: 10. Germline V CDR1 and CDR2: SGHRS, YFSETQ. CDR3 residues: CASSSLTGVPHEQYF. The CDR3 DNA, read in part, is TGCGCCAGCAGCTCCTTGACAGGGGTGCCCCACGAG.

Regarding this clone: The read terminates 3 residues ahead of where the CDR3 ends, so the germline J gene completes it. The V call is TRBV20-1, the J call TRBJ1-1, with TRBD1 matching 9 bases. V lost 5 bases, J lost 1 base, and 5 bases stayed unmatched. The CDR3 consists of 14 residues. The germline CDR1 and CDR2 sequences are DFQATT and SNEGSKA (reference sequence). The CDR3 bases that were read are TGCAGTGCTCGGACAGGGGAGGGGAACACTGAA. This gives the protein CSARTGEGNTE. The full CDR3 sequence reads CSARTGEGNTEAFF.

A note on this clone: From the germline J gene comes the end of the CDR3, since the read stops 3 residues before it. The gene calls are TRBV19 and TRBJ2-7, with 7 bases fitting TRBD1. There are 15 residues in the CDR3. Per the germline V gene, CDR1 is LNHDA and CDR2 is SQIVND (reference sequence). V trimming: 4 bases; J trimming: 4 bases; junction bases outside the gene matches: 10. Incomplete CDR3 DNA: TGTGCCAGTAGTACCCGCGACAGGGTTTTTTACGAG. Translation: CASSTRDRVFYE. The full CDR3 protein is CASSTRDRVFYEQYF.

Of note for this clone: The read halts 3 residues ahead of the CDR3 end, with the missing end drawn from the germline J gene. The chain is built from TRBV10-3 and TRBJ1-4; 7 positions agree with TRBD1. The J segment lost 5 bases and the V segment lost 3 bases, leaving 3 bases of the junction unmatched. Germline CDR1 ENHRY, CDR2 SYGVKD. CDR3 length: 14 amino acids. CDR3 bases read: TGTGCCATCAGTGATGGGACAGAGAATGAAAAA. Translated: CAISDGTENEK. The entire CDR3 protein reads CAISDGTENEKLFF.

About this clone itself: The read comes to an end 3 residues before the CDR3 does, leaving the germline J gene to fill in the end. The chain uses TRBV11-2 and TRBJ1-4; 10 bases fit TRBD1. The CDR3 is 14 residues long. Trimming took 5 bases from V and 8 from J; bases not matched to a gene: 5. Germline-derived CDR1 and CDR2 are SGHAT and FQNNGV. This CDR3 is CASSRGQGGEKLFF. Incomplete CDR3 DNA: TGTGCCAGCAGCCGAGGACAGGGGGGGGAAAAA. The complete variable domain, with remaining parts taken from reference TRBV11-2 and TRBJ1-4, reads EAGVAQSPRYKIIEKRQSVAFWCNPISGHATLYWYQQILGQGPKLLIQFQNNGVVDDSQLPKDRFSAERLKGVDSTLKIQPAKLEDSAVYLCASSRGQGGEKLFFGSGTQLSVL.

In the case of this clone: The read falls 3 residues short of the CDR3 end, and the missing part is taken from the germline J gene. The chain is built from TRBV19 and TRBJ1-2; D might be TRBD1 (6 bases). Looked up from germline, CDR1 is LNHDA and CDR2 is SQIVND (reference sequence). The V end was cut by 1 base, the J end by 4 bases, with 13 bases between. The CDR3 consists of 15 residues. CDR3 sequence: CASSIAQTGVYGYTF. CDR3 bases read: TGTGCCAGTAGTATAGCCCAGACAGGCGTCTATGGC.

On this clone itself: The DNA ends 3 residues before the CDR3 does, and the rest of the CDR3 is filled in from the germline J gene. The chain recombines TRBV4-2 with TRBJ2-7; 14 bases fit TRBD2. V was clipped by 4 bases and J by 1 base; unmatched bases: 15. Germline V CDR1 and CDR2: LGHNA, YNFKEQ. This CDR3 region has 20 residues. The part of the CDR3 DNA that was read is TGTGCCAGCAGCCGCCCTACCCTCCCGGGACTAGCGGGAGTTTCCTACGAG. Its protein product is CASSRPTLPGLAGVSYE. The full-length CDR3 reads as CASSRPTLPGLAGVSYEQYF.

About this clone itself: Sequencing ends 3 residues short of the CDR3 end; the germline J gene provides the rest. The chain uses TRBV7-3 and TRBJ2-3; 11 bases are shared with TRBD2. From germline, CDR1 is SGHTA and CDR2 FQGTGA. With 5 bases clipped from V and 2 bases from J, the junction kept 9 bases outside the gene matches. The CDR3 contains 17 residues. CDR3 protein: CASSPALAGETTDTQYF. The covered CDR3 bases are TGTGCCAGCAGCCCAGCACTAGCGGGAGAGACCACAGATACG.

A remark on this clone: The observed sequence ends 3 residues before the CDR3 terminus, with the missing tail filled in from the germline J gene. V gene TRBV5-6 combines with J gene TRBJ1-2; TRBD1 aligns across 8 bases. V lost 4 bases, J lost 4 bases, and 9 bases stayed unmatched. Germline values: CDR1 SGHDT, CDR2 YYEEEE. This CDR3 is built from 15 residues. CDR3 protein: CASSRTGNGPYGYTF. CDR3 DNA, as far as it was read: TGTGCCAGCAGCCGGACAGGGAACGGGCCCTATGGC.

Regarding this clone: The read stops 3 residues short of the end of the CDR3; the missing end is completed from the germline J gene. V gene TRBV18 combines with J gene TRBJ2-7, with D tentatively TRBD1 (5 bases). This CDR3 comprises 14 residues. CDR1 and CDR2 (germline): KGHSH, LQKENI. V shed 3 bases and J shed 2 bases, with 11 bases lying between them. The CDR3 DNA, read in part, is TGTGCCAGCTCACCTCGACAGACAGCCTACGAG. It encodes CASSPRQTAYE. The whole CDR3 is CASSPRQTAYEQYF.

For this clone: The read falls 3 residues short of the CDR3 end, and the missing part is taken from the germline J gene. V usage is TRBV7-9 and J usage is TRBJ2-5; 7 bases line up with TRBD1. Trimming at V came to 1 base and at J to 3 bases, leaving 5 bases not matched to a gene. CDR1 and CDR2 from the germline V gene are SEHNR and FQNEAQ (reference sequence). The CDR3 runs to 15 residues. The part of the CDR3 DNA that was read is TGTGCCAGCAGCTTAGGAGGGGGCATCAAAGAGACC. Translating it yields CASSLGGGIKET. The whole CDR3 protein reads CASSLGGGIKETQYF.

About this clone itself: The read finishes 3 residues shy of the CDR3 end, and the germline J gene is used to complete it. The rearrangement uses TRBV3-1 (or the pseudogene TRBV3-2) and TRBJ2-5; TRBD1 matches at 8 bases. V lost 1 base, J lost 2 bases, and 0 bases stayed unmatched. This CDR3 has 14 amino acids. Germline V gives CDR1 LGHDT, CDR2 YNNKEL (reference sequence). The DNA read from the CDR3 is TGTGCCAGCAGCCAAGGGACAGGGCAAGAGACC. Translating it yields CASSQGTGQET. The CDR3 reads in full as CASSQGTGQETQYF.

Remarks on this clone: The CDR3 extends 3 residues past the end of the read, so its final part is completed from the germline J gene. The chain combines TRBV2 with TRBJ2-3; 7 bases match TRBD1. This CDR3 comprises 15 residues. V trimming: 2 bases; J trimming: 0 bases; junction bases outside the gene matches: 2. Per germline, CDR1 SNHLY and CDR2 FYNNEI. Incomplete CDR3 DNA: TGTGCCAGCAGTGAACTGACAGGGAGCACAGATACG. It specifies CASSELTGSTDT. In full, the CDR3 is CASSELTGSTDTQYF.

A note on this clone: Sequencing ends 3 residues short of the CDR3 end; the germline J gene provides the rest. The chain is built from TRBV7-2 and TRBJ1-1; D is undetermined. The CDR3 has 14 residues. The V and J ends lost 3 bases and 1 base respectively, with 9 bases between them. Germline CDR1 is SGHTA and CDR2 is FQGNSA. Partial CDR3 DNA: TGTGCCAGCAGCTTTTTGCGCGGGAACACTGAA. This encodes CASSFLRGNTE. The full CDR3 is CASSFLRGNTEAFF.

Worth noting for this clone: Read coverage stops 3 residues before the CDR3 terminus; the germline J gene supplies the remainder. The chain has TRBV30 and TRBJ2-6; a possible D gene is TRBD1 (6 bases). Trimming took 5 bases from V and 3 from J, leaving 11 bases between them. The CDR3 has 14 residues. Germline CDR1 is GTSNPN and CDR2 is SVGIG (reference sequence). The CDR3 sequence is CAWDKGVGANVLTF. The sequenced part of the CDR3 DNA is TGTGCCTGGGATAAGGGGGTTGGGGCCAACGTC.

Comments on this clone: The sequenced fragment ends 3 residues before the CDR3 boundary, so the rest is inferred from the germline J gene. The genes are TRBV18 and TRBJ2-5, with no clear D. With 3 bases removed from V and 5 bases from J, the gap between germline ends came to 7 bases. This CDR3 has 12 amino acids. Per germline, CDR1 KGHSH and CDR2 LQKENI. Partial CDR3 DNA: TGTGCCAGCTCACCGCAGGCGGAGACC. This codes for CASSPQAET. The full CDR3 reads CASSPQAETQYF.

About this clone itself: Sequencing ends 3 residues short of the CDR3 end; the germline J gene provides the rest. The rearrangement links TRBV14 to TRBJ1-4, with 7 bases fitting TRBD1. Trimming at V came to 3 bases and at J to 4 bases, leaving 14 bases not matched to a gene. CDR3 length equals 18 residues. The germline V gene encodes CDR1 SGHDN and CDR2 FVKESK. The CDR3 sequence: CASSHTRIRQGNNEKLFF. CDR3 bases read: TGTGCCAGCAGCCATACCCGGATACGACAGGGAAATAATGAAAAA.

Note on this clone: The read gets to within 3 residues of the CDR3 end, and the germline J gene fills in the rest. The rearrangement uses TRBV19 and TRBJ2-3; 7 nucleotides line up with TRBD2. Germline V CDR1 and CDR2: LNHDA, SQIVND (reference sequence). CDR3 length: 14 residues. Losses at the gene ends were 5 bases for V and 3 bases for J; bases not matched to a gene: 5. The CDR3 region is CASSPRTSTDTQYF. The CDR3 DNA, read in part, is TGTGCCAGTAGTCCTAGGACTAGTACAGATACG. Complete variable domain (other parts from reference TRBV19 and TRBJ2-3): DGGITQSPKYLFRKEGQNVTLSCEQNLNHDAMYWYRQDPGQGLRLIYYSQIVNDFQKGDIAEGYSVSREKKESFPLTVTSAQKNPTAFYLCASSPRTSTDTQYFGPGTRLTVL.

For this clone: From the germline J gene comes the end of the CDR3, since the read stops 3 residues before it. V and J are TRBV29-1 and TRBJ1-2, with 8 bases aligning to TRBD1. Looked up from germline, CDR1 is SQVTM and CDR2 is ANQGSEA. V was clipped by 6 bases and J by 5 bases; unmatched bases: 5. The CDR3 has 12 residues. The sequenced part of the CDR3 DNA is TGCAGCGTCCAGGGGGCAGGGTATGGC. Translation gives CSVQGAGYG. The entire CDR3 is CSVQGAGYGYTF.

A word on this clone: Sequencing ends 3 residues short of the CDR3 end; the germline J gene provides the rest. This chain connects TRBV6-1 to TRBJ2-7; 11 nucleotides match TRBD1. Germline CDR1 MNHNS, CDR2 SASEGT. With 3 bases clipped from V and 2 bases from J, the junction kept 3 bases outside the gene matches. CDR3 length equals 15 residues. CDR3: CASSEGTGGTYEQYF. The sequenced CDR3 bases are TGTGCCAGCAGTGAGGGGACAGGGGGGACCTACGAG.

A word on this clone: The DNA ends 3 residues before the CDR3 does, and the rest of the CDR3 is filled in from the germline J gene. The chain has TRBV6-2 or TRBV6-3 and TRBJ2-1, with 8 bases lining up with TRBD2. Germline-derived CDR1 and CDR2 are MNHEY and SVGEGT. The CDR3 length is 16 residues. J lost 9 bases, V lost 0 bases, and 10 bases had no gene match. Here the CDR3 reads CASSYSRSGISVEQFF. Partial CDR3 DNA: TGTGCCAGCAGTTACTCGCGTAGCGGGATTAGCGTTGAG.

Points on this clone: The CDR3 end falls 3 residues outside the read, so it is completed with the germline J gene. This chain links TRBV7-9 with TRBJ1-1; unclear D gene. From germline, CDR1 is SEHNR and CDR2 FQNEAQ (reference sequence). The germline V and J ends were trimmed by 6 bases and 4 bases, with 12 bases remaining between them. The CDR3 spans 13 residues. The CDR3 bases that were read are TGTGCCAGCAGACAGAACGAGGGCACTGAA. It encodes CASRQNEGTE. The full-length CDR3 reads as CASRQNEGTEAFF.

With respect to this clone: The CDR3 end falls 3 residues outside the read, so it is completed with the germline J gene. J is TRBJ1-1 and V is TRBV5-4; tentative D call: TRBD1 (6 bases). CDR1 SGHNT and CDR2 YYREEE come from the germline V gene (reference sequence). V lost 2 bases and J 1 base, leaving 9 bases between the germline ends. The length of the CDR3 is 14 residues. The CDR3 DNA, read in part, is TGTGCCAGCAGCTTTTTACAGGGGAACACTGAA. This sequence encodes CASSFLQGNTE. In full, the CDR3 reads CASSFLQGNTEAFF. Variable domain in full (rest from reference TRBV5-4 and TRBJ1-1): ETGVTQSPTHLIKTRGQQVTLRCSSQSGHNTVSWYQQALGQGPQFIFQYYREEENGRGNFPPRFSGLQFPNYSSELNVNALELDDSALYLCASSFLQGNTEAFFGQGTRLTVV.

To note about this clone: The DNA ends 3 residues before the CDR3 does, and the rest of the CDR3 is filled in from the germline J gene. This chain links TRBV5-1 with TRBJ2-1; D uncertain. Germline values: CDR1 SGHRS, CDR2 YFSETQ. V was clipped by 2 bases and J by 0 bases, with 6 bases between them. The CDR3 has 14 residues. The sequenced CDR3 bases are TGCGCCAGCAGCTTACTAAACTCCTACAATGAG. It yields the protein CASSLLNSYNE. The entire CDR3 reads CASSLLNSYNEQFF.

With respect to this clone: The read halts 3 residues ahead of the CDR3 end, with the missing end drawn from the germline J gene. The chain joins TRBV19 to TRBJ1-5; tentative D call: TRBD1 (5 bases). CDR1 and CDR2 from the germline V gene are LNHDA and SQIVND (reference sequence). This CDR3 has 15 residues. V was shortened by 5 bases and J by 9 bases, with 20 bases between the two germline ends. The CDR3 protein is CASSVTWEDKVPQHF. The part of the CDR3 DNA that was read is TGTGCCAGTAGTGTAACCTGGGAGGACAAGGTGCCC.

On this clone: The read is 3 residues too short to cover the CDR3 end, so that end is filled in from the germline J gene. The chain joins TRBV11-2 to TRBJ2-1; D call uncertain. V lost 2 bases, J lost 8 bases, and 4 bases lay in between. The CDR3 has 11 residues. Per the germline V gene, CDR1 is SGHAT and CDR2 is FQNNGV. Partial CDR3 DNA: TGTGCCAGCAGCTTAAGGTATGAG. As protein: CASSLRYE. The complete CDR3 protein is CASSLRYEQFF.

As regards this clone: The read finishes 3 residues shy of the CDR3 end, and the germline J gene is used to complete it. The rearrangement joins TRBV7-2 to TRBJ2-2, with D possibly matching TRBD1 (5 bases). V was clipped by 6 bases and J by 7 bases, with 9 bases between them. Germline V lookup: CDR1 SGHTA, CDR2 FQGNSA. This CDR3 region has 12 residues. The chain's CDR3 is CASRGQIGELFF. The sequenced CDR3 bases are TGTGCCAGCAGGGGGCAAATCGGGGAG. Complete variable domain (other parts from reference TRBV7-2 and TRBJ2-2): GAGVSQSPSNKVTEKGKDVELRCDPISGHTALYWYRQSLGQGLEFLIYFQGNSAPDKSGLPSDRFSAERTGGSVSTLTIQRTQQEDSAVYLCASRGQIGELFFGEGSRLTVL.

As regards this clone: The CDR3 end lies 3 residues beyond the end of the read and is filled in from the germline J gene. The J gene is TRBJ2-5, the V gene TRBV18; the D is unclear. Deletions cut 0 bases from V and 5 bases from J, with 10 bases between. CDR3 length equals 14 residues. Germline-derived CDR1 and CDR2 are KGHSH and LQKENI. CDR3 loop: CASSPPGTGETQYF. The covered CDR3 bases are TGTGCCAGCTCACCACCAGGTACCGGGGAGACC.

A word on this clone: The CDR3 end falls 3 residues outside the read, so it is completed with the germline J gene. The chain uses TRBV23-1 and TRBJ1-4; weak D call: TRBD1 (5 bases). TRBV23-1 qualifies as an ORF whose function is uncertain. V was trimmed by 6 bases and J by 0 bases, leaving 17 bases between them. The CDR3 is 17 amino acids. Partial CDR3 DNA: TGCGCCAGCAGGAGAGCAGGACACGTGGCAACTAATGAAAAA. Translated: CASRRAGHVATNEK. The CDR3 as a whole reads CASRRAGHVATNEKLFF.

For this clone: The read terminates 3 residues before the CDR3 end, so the remaining end is supplied by the germline J gene. The rearrangement joins TRBV11-2 to TRBJ2-3, with 8 bases matching TRBD2. V shed 8 bases, J shed 6 bases, and the junction held 10 bases outside the gene matches. Germline CDR1 reads SGHAT; CDR2 reads FQNNGV. CDR3 length: 14 residues. The CDR3 protein is CASGRAGGDDTQYF. The CDR3 DNA, read in part, is TGTGCCAGCGGGAGGGCGGGAGGAGACGATACG.